A single sample gave rise to the 19 T cell receptor beta chains below, sequenced in a study of ipilimumab plus nivolumab after autologous stem cell transplantation. Profiled with immunoSEQ multiplex PCR; TCRdb holds only in-frame clones, not every one. Of about 12,000 clones in the sample, 55% to 85% were seen once. The sequenced sample was PBMCs, obtained in a trial of ipilimumab plus nivolumab as post-transplant consolidation. These receptor sequences come from a male donor with diffuse large B-cell lymphoma.

This chain connects TRBV2 to TRBJ2-3; TRBD1 aligns across 7 bases. CDR1 and CDR2 from the germline V gene are SNHLY and FYNNEI. J lost 3 bases, V lost 5 bases, and 8 bases had no gene match. The CDR3 consists of 15 residues. CDR3 protein: CASSSTGELTDTQYF. As DNA, the CDR3 is TGTGCCAGCAGTTCCACAGGGGAACTTACAGATACGCAGTATTTT.

This clone was observed a few times. The chain has TRBV19 and TRBJ1-5; TRBD1 might be the D (6 bases). Germline CDR1 LNHDA, CDR2 SQIVND (reference sequence). The V end was cut by 9 bases, the J end by 1 base, with 13 bases between. The CDR3 loop spans 14 amino acids. CDR3 sequence: CASGGGLSNQPQHF. Written as DNA, the CDR3 is TGTGCCAGCGGGGGGGGGCTAAGCAATCAGCCCCAGCATTTT.

The chain joins TRBV5-8 to TRBJ2-2; D is unresolved. The ends were cut back, 4 bases at V and 1 base at J, with 14 bases in the middle. Per the germline V gene, CDR1 is SGHTS and CDR2 is YDEGEE. The CDR3 has 16 amino acids. CDR3 residues: CASSATQRMNTGELFF. The CDR3 bases are TGTGCCAGCAGCGCAACACAGAGGATGAACACCGGGGAGCTGTTTTTT. The entire variable domain, with the rest obtained from reference TRBV5-8 and TRBJ2-2, is as follows: EAGVTQSPTHLIKTRGQQATLRCSPISGHTSVYWYQQALGLGLQFLLWYDEGEERNRGNFPPRFSGRQFPNYSSELNVNALELEDSALYLCASSATQRMNTGELFFGEGSRLTVL.

This clone was counted between two and nine times. The chain combines TRBV10-2 with TRBJ1-5; D gene ambiguous. Per germline, CDR1 WSHSY and CDR2 SAAADI. The CDR3 spans 13 residues. The V gene lost 4 bases and the J gene lost 0 bases, with 4 bases spanning the gap. The CDR3 DNA follows: TGCGCCAGCAGTGGGAATAGCAATCAGCCCCAGCATTTT. Protein: CASSGNSNQPQHF.

The gene calls are TRBV7-6 and TRBJ1-1, with D possibly being TRBD1 (5 bases). With 4 bases removed from V and 7 bases from J, the gap between germline ends came to 16 bases. CDR3 length: 14 amino acids. CDR1 SGHVS and CDR2 FNYEAQ come from the germline V gene. The CDR3 sequence: CASSSKETAYEAFF. CDR3 coding DNA: TGTGCCAGCAGCTCGAAAGAGACAGCATATGAAGCTTTCTTT. Full variable domain (missing parts from reference TRBV7-6 and TRBJ1-1): GAGVSQSPRYKVTKRGQDVALRCDPISGHVSLYWYRQALGQGPEFLTYFNYEAQQDKSGLPNDRFSAERPEGSISTLTIQRTEQRDSAMYRCASSSKETAYEAFFGQGTRLTVV.

The chain combines TRBV19 with TRBJ1-5; D is perhaps TRBD1 (5 bases). The V gene's germline CDR1 is LNHDA and CDR2 SQIVND (reference sequence). Deletions cut 7 bases from V and 4 bases from J, with 11 bases between. The CDR3 is 13 residues long. The CDR3 region has the DNA TGTGCCAGTATTAAGGGGATAAATCAGCCCCAGCATTTT. This sequence encodes CASIKGINQPQHF.

The chain employs TRBV27 and TRBJ2-7, with D uncertain. Trimming stripped 3 bases from V and 1 base from J, with 7 bases between. CDR1 is MNHEY and CDR2 is SMNVEV in the germline V gene (reference sequence). There are 13 residues in the CDR3. The CDR3, as DNA: TGTGCCAGCAGTTTCGGCGGATCCTACGAGCAGTACTTC. As protein: CASSFGGSYEQYF.

The rearrangement joins TRBV5-1 to TRBJ1-1; D is uncertain. The V gene lost 1 base and the J gene lost 5 bases, with 9 bases spanning the gap. The germline V gene encodes CDR1 SGHRS and CDR2 YFSETQ. CDR3 length: 13 residues. The CDR3 nucleotides are TGCGCCAGCAGCTTGACCGGGATAACTGAAGCTTTCTTT. Protein sequence: CASSLTGITEAFF.

CDR3 in amino acids: CASSLQGAETQYF. The CDR3 DNA follows: TGTGCCAGCAGCTTACAGGGGGCAGAGACCCAGTACTTC. The chain carries TRBV11-3 and TRBJ2-5; 8 nucleotides line up with TRBD1. This CDR3 spans 13 amino acids. Germline CDR1 reads SGHNT; CDR2 reads YENEEA. V trimming: 2 bases; J trimming: 4 bases; junction bases outside the gene matches: 0.

Written as DNA, the CDR3 is TGTGCCAGCAGCTTAGGCCAGGGGAAAGATACGCAGTATTTT. The encoded protein is CASSLGQGKDTQYF. This rearrangement joins TRBV7-2 to TRBJ2-3; TRBD1 is a possible D gene (6 bases). The V gene lost 1 base and the J gene lost 5 bases, with 10 bases spanning the gap. This CDR3 is built from 14 residues. Germline lookup yields CDR1 SGHTA and CDR2 FQGNSA.

The V and J genes are TRBV27 and TRBJ2-7; 7 nucleotides line up with TRBD1. Germline loops: CDR1 MNHEY, CDR2 SMNVEV (reference sequence). With 6 bases clipped from V and 5 bases from J, the junction kept 7 bases outside the gene matches. The CDR3 consists of 13 residues. For the CDR3, the DNA is TGTGCCAGCAGCTCGACAGGGTTGGACGAGCAGTACTTC. Translated, it gives CASSSTGLDEQYF.

The rearrangement links TRBV5-1 to TRBJ2-7, with TRBD1 matching 11 bases. The CDR3 is made up of 16 amino acids. V lost 2 bases, J lost 3 bases, and 7 bases stayed unmatched. CDR1 is SGHRS and CDR2 is YFSETQ in the germline V gene. The CDR3 here is CASSFGGTGGNYEQYF. The CDR3, as DNA: TGCGCCAGCAGCTTCGGCGGGACAGGGGGGAACTACGAGCAGTACTTC. Full variable domain (outside the CDR3, taken from reference TRBV5-1 and TRBJ2-7): KAGVTQTPRYLIKTRGQQVTLSCSPISGHRSVSWYQQTPGQGLQFLFEYFSETQRNKGNFPGRFSGRQFSNSRSEMNVSTLELGDSALYLCASSFGGTGGNYEQYFGPGTRLTVT.

The V gene is TRBV6-5, the J gene TRBJ2-7; 8 nucleotides align to TRBD1. The length of the CDR3 is 15 residues. V lost 2 bases and J lost 2; bases outside the gene matches: 5. Per germline, CDR1 MNHEY and CDR2 SVGAGI. Here the CDR3 reads CASSYPGQGTYEQYF. CDR3 nucleotide sequence: TGTGCCAGCAGTTACCCTGGACAGGGCACCTACGAGCAGTACTTC.

This clone occurred a few times. The CDR3 bases are TGTGCCAGTAGTATCCTCAGGGTCAACTATGGCTACACCTTC. Its protein product is CASSILRVNYGYTF. The J gene is TRBJ1-2, the V gene TRBV19; possible D gene TRBD1, 5 bases. CDR3 size: 14 residues. Trimming took off 3 bases at V and 2 bases at J, with 10 bases between the two ends. From germline, CDR1 is LNHDA and CDR2 SQIVND (reference sequence).

V gene TRBV6-6 combines with J gene TRBJ2-2; D unresolved. V was shortened by 8 bases and J by 2 bases, with 6 bases between the two germline ends. CDR3 length: 12 residues. Germline lookup yields CDR1 MNHNY and CDR2 SVGAGI (reference sequence). The CDR3 coding sequence is TGTGCCAGCGGAATTAACACCGGGGAGCTGTTTTTT. Its translation is CASGINTGELFF.

The table lists this clone with a few counts. This rearrangement joins TRBV18 to TRBJ1-2, with 8 bases lining up with TRBD1. V dropped 2 bases and J dropped 4; count of bases not matched to a gene: 3. Germline-derived CDR1 and CDR2 are KGHSH and LQKENI. The CDR3 length is 14 residues. CDR3 DNA: TGTGCCAGCTCACCAACGGACAGGGCCTATGGCTACACCTTC. The encoded protein is CASSPTDRAYGYTF.

V is TRBV4-2 and J is TRBJ2-7; D is ambiguous. The CDR3 loop spans 15 amino acids. Germline V lookup: CDR1 LGHNA, CDR2 YNFKEQ. The V end lost 4 bases, the J end lost 1 base, and 14 bases lay between the germline ends. The CDR3 here is CASSPRRPGSYEQYF. In DNA form, the CDR3 reads TGTGCCAGCAGCCCTAGAAGGCCAGGATCCTACGAGCAGTACTTC.

The V gene is TRBV11-2, the J gene TRBJ1-2, with D perhaps matching TRBD1 (5 bases). The V gene lost 5 bases and the J gene lost 8 bases, with 15 bases spanning the gap. Germline V gene lookup returns CDR1 SGHAT and CDR2 FQNNGV. The CDR3 runs 13 residues. CDR3 nucleotides: TGTGCCAGCAGCCCCCCAGGGCGGAGGGGCTACACCTTC. Residues: CASSPPGRRGYTF.

V and J are TRBV5-4 and TRBJ2-7; D is possibly TRBD1 (6 bases). This CDR3 contains 14 residues. Trimming left V 2 bases short and J 0 bases short, with 9 bases between. Germline V gene sequence: CDR1 SGHNT, CDR2 YYREEE (reference sequence). CDR3 region: CASSFGQSSYEQYF. The CDR3 coding sequence is TGTGCCAGCAGCTTCGGACAGAGCTCCTACGAGCAGTACTTC.